These 22 T cell receptor beta chains were all obtained from the same sample, sequenced in a study of T-cell reconstitution after alpha-beta-depleted transplantation in children. Unique molecular identifiers were used to barcode this TCRbeta library. TCRdb redid the calling of the PCR reads with MiXCR, one entry per CDR3 protein. The table records about 830,000 distinct CDR3 sequences, around 15% of them present only once. The sequences come from PBMCs, mostly from graft donor cells, collected 360 days after TCRalphabeta/CD19-depleted stem cell transplant. The receptors shown here come from a male patient aged 10 to 17 who had a stem cell transplant for acute lymphoblastic leukemia, so the T cells may come from the graft donor.

This clonotype was seen a few times. The V call is TRBV27, the J call TRBJ2-1; 10 bases are a match to TRBD1. The J segment lost 13 bases and the V segment lost 6 bases, leaving 9 bases of the junction unmatched. The CDR3 loop spans 13 amino acids. Germline CDR1 is MNHEY and CDR2 is SMNVEV (reference sequence). For the CDR3, the DNA is TGTGCCAGCAGCCTTGACAGGGGGCGCAGACAGTTCTTC. Encoded protein: CASSLDRGRRQFF.

This clonotype was seen more than once but under ten times. The chain has TRBV18 and TRBJ2-3; a weak D match, TRBD1 (6 bases). This CDR3 comprises 15 residues. Germline assignment: CDR1 KGHSH and CDR2 LQKENI. V dropped 4 bases and J dropped 6 bases, with 17 bases sitting between them. In DNA form, the CDR3 reads TGTGCCAGCTCACGTCCAGGGGTAATCGCGGATACGCAGTATTTT. The encoded protein is CASSRPGVIADTQYF. The variable domain in full, completed from reference TRBV18 and TRBJ2-3, reads NAGVMQNPRHLVRRRGQEARLRCSPMKGHSHVYWYRQLPEEGLKFMVYLQKENIIDESGMPKERFSAEFPKEGPSILRIQQVVRGDSAAYFCASSRPGVIADTQYFGPGTRLTVL.

V and J are TRBV12-3 or TRBV12-4 and TRBJ2-1; no reliable D call. This CDR3 region has 14 residues. Trimming removed 7 bases from V and 4 bases from J, with 14 bases in between. The CDR3: CASTIGQSYNEQFF. The DNA of the CDR3 is TGTGCCAGCACTATTGGCCAGTCGTACAATGAGCAGTTCTTC.

The gene calls are TRBV4-1 and TRBJ2-7; D is uncertain. V lost 4 bases and J 2 bases, leaving 15 bases between the germline ends. This CDR3 is built from 15 residues. Germline V gene lookup returns CDR1 MGHRA and CDR2 YSYEKL. For the CDR3, the DNA is TGCGCCAGCAGCCCTTCATGGGCAGAAACCTACGAGCAGTACTTC. Translating gives CASSPSWAETYEQYF.

This clonotype was seen a few times. J is TRBJ2-3 and V is TRBV6-2 or TRBV6-3; D tentatively reads TRBD1 or TRBD2 (5 bases each). The CDR3 covers 13 residues. Germline V gene data show CDR1 as MNHEY and CDR2 as SVGEGT. The V end was cut by 1 base, the J end by 6 bases, with 8 bases between. In DNA, the CDR3 is TGTGCCAGCAGTTACTGGGGCGGGGATACGCAGTATTTT. The encoded protein is CASSYWGGDTQYF.

The V gene is TRBV12-3 or TRBV12-4, the J gene TRBJ2-1, with D maybe TRBD2 (7 bases). V lost 6 bases and J lost 4, with 19 bases in between. The CDR3 runs to 16 residues. The CDR3 is CASRNGGREPYNEQFF. Here the CDR3 DNA reads TGTGCCAGCAGAAATGGGGGGCGGGAGCCATACAATGAGCAGTTCTTC.

The genes are TRBV30 and TRBJ1-1, with D unresolved. Germline loops: CDR1 GTSNPN, CDR2 SVGIG (reference sequence). Trimming cost V 7 bases and J 0 bases, with 12 bases left between them. This CDR3 has 13 residues. The CDR3 bases are TGTGCCTCTCAAATGTTCATGAACACTGAAGCTTTCTTT. This encodes CASQMFMNTEAFF.

The chain links TRBV10-3 to TRBJ2-1, with D perhaps given as TRBD1 or TRBD2 (5 bases each). Germline CDR1 ENHRY, CDR2 SYGVKD. The CDR3 extends over 15 amino acids. V dropped 2 bases and J dropped 3 bases, with 11 bases sitting between them. The CDR3: CAISESRAGYNEQFF. The DNA for the CDR3 is TGTGCCATCAGTGAGAGCAGGGCGGGCTACAATGAGCAGTTCTTC.

At least ten counts were recorded for this clonotype. V is TRBV5-8 and J is TRBJ1-3; D gene uncertain. CDR1 and CDR2 from the germline V gene are SGHTS and YDEGEE. The length of the CDR3 is 14 residues. V lost 4 bases to trimming and J lost 5 bases, with 13 bases between them. CDR3 residues: CASSPPGNRNTIYF. The CDR3 nucleotides read TGTGCCAGCAGCCCGCCGGGGAATCGAAACACCATATATTTT.

The chain links TRBV19 to TRBJ2-7; weak D call: TRBD2 (6 bases). Trimming cost V 2 bases and J 1 base, with 18 bases left between them. Germline CDR1 and CDR2: LNHDA and SQIVND (reference sequence). The CDR3 consists of 17 residues. The CDR3 is CASSIPPTRPESYEQYF. The CDR3 DNA reads TGTGCCAGTAGTATACCGCCGACTAGACCAGAATCCTACGAGCAGTACTTC.

This clonotype has more than one count but fewer than ten. The rearrangement links TRBV5-1 to TRBJ1-2; D ambiguous. The CDR3 has 17 residues. V dropped 0 bases and J dropped 3 bases, with 18 bases sitting between them. In germline, CDR1 is SGHRS, CDR2 YFSETQ. Written as DNA, the CDR3 is TGCGCCAGCAGCTTGGACTCTGGGAGCGGTCCCTACTATGGCTACACCTTC. As protein: CASSLDSGSGPYYGYTF.

This clonotype was found a few times. V usage is TRBV5-1 and J usage is TRBJ2-7; D uncertain. The CDR3 is 15 residues long. CDR1 is SGHRS and CDR2 is YFSETQ in the germline V gene. Trimming pared 4 bases from V and 0 bases from J, leaving 14 bases between. This CDR3 is CASSKDGLRSYEQYF. The CDR3 DNA reads TGCGCCAGCAGCAAGGACGGGCTCCGCTCCTACGAGCAGTACTTC.

This chain joins TRBV2 and TRBJ2-2; D is possibly TRBD1 (7 bases). Germline CDR1 reads SNHLY; CDR2 reads FYNNEI. There are 13 residues in the CDR3. V shed 10 bases and J shed 8 bases, with 17 bases lying between them. CDR3 sequence: CATRRGEEGELFF. The CDR3 DNA sequence: TGTGCCACCCGCAGGGGGGAAGAGGGGGAGCTGTTTTTT.

The chain is built from TRBV5-5 and TRBJ2-7; 7 nucleotides agree with TRBD1. The junction had 6 bases not matched to a gene; V was cut back by 0 bases and J by 6 bases. CDR3 length equals 14 residues. Germline V gene data show CDR1 as SGHKS and CDR2 as YYEKEE (reference sequence). CDR3 DNA: TGTGCCAGCAGCTTGGGCGGACAGGTTCTCGAGCAGTACTTC. It translates to CASSLGGQVLEQYF.

J is TRBJ2-7 and V is TRBV5-5; 7 nucleotides align to TRBD2. The CDR3 loop spans 13 amino acids. V was clipped by 5 bases and J by 3 bases; unmatched bases: 5. Germline-derived CDR1 and CDR2 are SGHKS and YYEKEE (reference sequence). The DNA of the CDR3 is TGTGCCAGCAGGAGGGAGGGCGGCTACGAGCAGTACTTC. As protein: CASRREGGYEQYF.

This clonotype occurred many times. The rearrangement uses TRBV5-1 and TRBJ2-3; no clear D. Trimming took 2 bases from V and 1 from J, leaving 5 bases between them. Germline V gene lookup returns CDR1 SGHRS and CDR2 YFSETQ. This CDR3 spans 13 amino acids. The CDR3 sequence: CASSFQGTDTQYF. The CDR3 coding sequence is TGCGCCAGCAGCTTTCAGGGCACAGATACGCAGTATTTT. Looking up the rest from reference TRBV5-1 and TRBJ2-3 gives the full variable domain: KAGVTQTPRYLIKTRGQQVTLSCSPISGHRSVSWYQQTPGQGLQFLFEYFSETQRNKGNFPGRFSGRQFSNSRSEMNVSTLELGDSALYLCASSFQGTDTQYFGPGTRLTVL.

The chain carries TRBV5-1 and TRBJ2-3; 8 nucleotides agree with TRBD2. CDR3 size: 15 residues. Germline V gene sequence: CDR1 SGHRS, CDR2 YFSETQ. V was pared by 0 bases and J by 6 bases, with 6 bases of the junction left unmatched. CDR3 nucleotides: TGCGCCAGCAGCTTGGCCGGAGCGGGAGCGGATACGCAGTATTTT. Its protein is CASSLAGAGADTQYF.

This clonotype was recorded many times. The chain couples TRBV12-3 or TRBV12-4 to TRBJ2-7; TRBD2 matches at 12 bases. The CDR3 spans 14 residues. J gave up 6 bases and V 6 bases, and 6 bases lay outside the gene matches. CDR3 DNA sequence: TGTGCCAGCAGCCTACTAGCGGGAGGCGGCGAGCAGTACTTC. Translation: CASSLLAGGGEQYF.

There are a few counts of this clonotype. J is TRBJ2-5 and V is TRBV5-1; D unclear. V was trimmed by 0 bases and J by 5 bases, leaving 11 bases between them. The CDR3 has 14 residues. CDR1 is SGHRS, CDR2 YFSETQ, per germline. CDR3 coding DNA: TGCGCCAGCAGCTTGGATTATGGTCGGGAGACCCAGTACTTC. Amino acid sequence: CASSLDYGRETQYF.

The V call is TRBV30, the J call TRBJ1-4, with D possibly TRBD1 on 6 matching bases. Germline V gene lookup returns CDR1 GTSNPN and CDR2 SVGIG (reference sequence). The CDR3 has 15 residues. Trimming took 3 bases from V and 3 from J, leaving 14 bases between them. CDR3 sequence: CAWSDPGQPNEKLFF. The CDR3, as DNA: TGTGCCTGGAGCGACCCGGGACAACCTAATGAAAAACTGTTTTTT.

Ten or more counts support this clonotype. The chain employs TRBV9 and TRBJ2-3; 7 bases line up with TRBD2. This CDR3 is built from 14 residues. The ends lost 0 bases at V and 5 bases at J; junction bases unmatched: 3. CDR1 is SGDLS and CDR2 is YYNGEE in the germline V gene. The CDR3 nucleotides read TGTGCCAGCAGCGTAGGACTAGCCCAAGATACGCAGTATTTT. It yields the protein CASSVGLAQDTQYF.

This clonotype appeared a single time. The chain links TRBV12-3 or TRBV12-4 to TRBJ2-7; D is unresolved. This CDR3 has 15 residues. Trimming cost V 5 bases and J 0 bases, with 14 bases left between them. The CDR3, as DNA: TGTGCCAGCAGTGAGACCGGGCCGAGCTCCTACGAGCAGTACTTC. Translating it yields CASSETGPSSYEQYF.